This TCR beta chain was recorded in a study of blood T cell repertoires in COVID-19. Clones were read by immunoSEQ multiplex PCR, and TCRdb kept only the in-frame ones, dropping some. The table shows 270,000 or so clones, with 82% occurring only once. V dropped 5 bases and J dropped 8; count of bases not matched to a gene: 6. Germline V lookup: CDR1 SEHNR, CDR2 FQNEAQ (reference sequence). The length of the CDR3 is 14 residues. Sequencing used peripheral blood. This TCR was recovered from a woman between 18 and 29 years old with acute or convalescent COVID-19. V is TRBV7-9 and J is TRBJ2-1, with 10 bases lining up with TRBD1. CDR3 residues: CASSLDRGLHEQFF. The DNA of the CDR3 is TGTGCCAGCAGCCTAGACAGGGGGCTCCATGAGCAGTTCTTC. The variable domain in full, with the rest retrieved from reference TRBV7-9 and TRBJ2-1, is DTGVSQNPRHKITKRGQNVTFRCDPISEHNRLYWYRQTLGQGPEFLTYFQNEAQLEKSRLLSDRFSAERPKGSFSTLEIQRTEQGDSAMYLCASSLDRGLHEQFFGPGTRLTVL.